The next 11 T cell receptor beta chains were all read from a single sample in a study of T cells in women clearing cervical HPV infection. Produced via immunoSEQ multiplex PCR; TCRdb's table is partial and in-frame only. In total, the table holds tens of thousands of clones. Sequenced input: blood buffy coat. Receptors originate from a woman between 18 and 70 years old with a cervical HPV16 infection that either progressed to CIN3+ or cleared (not recorded which).

On this clone itself: Read sequence stops 3 residues before the CDR3 end, and the germline J gene provides the missing end. This chain uses TRBV30 with TRBJ2-7; D gene ambiguous. V gave up 2 bases and J gave up 5 bases, with 13 bases separating them. CDR1 GTSNPN and CDR2 SVGIG come from the germline V gene (reference sequence). The CDR3 sequence is 13 residues long. The sequenced part of the CDR3 DNA is TGTGCCTGGAGTCCCAGGAGAGCAGACGAG. Its protein product is CAWSPRRADE. The full-length CDR3 reads as CAWSPRRADEQYF.

About this clone: The DNA ends 3 residues before the CDR3 does, and the rest of the CDR3 is filled in from the germline J gene. J is TRBJ1-1 and V is TRBV6-2 or TRBV6-3; no clear D gene. V was clipped by 5 bases and J by 1 base, with 14 bases between them. The CDR3 consists of 15 residues. The germline V gene encodes CDR1 MNHEY and CDR2 SVGEGT. Here the CDR3 reads CASSLHSNPNTEAFF. The covered CDR3 bases are TGTGCCAGCAGTCTGCACAGCAACCCGAACACTGAA.

On this clone: The CDR3 end lies 3 residues beyond the end of the read and is filled in from the germline J gene. V and J are TRBV5-1 and TRBJ2-2; 7 bases agree with TRBD1. CDR1 and CDR2 (germline): SGHRS, YFSETQ. This CDR3 contains 18 residues. The DNA read from the CDR3 is TGCGCCAGCAGCTCCGCAAGTACAGGGACAGCAACTAATGAAAAG. It is translated as CASSSASTGTATNEK. The complete CDR3 reads CASSSASTGTATNEKLFF.

Remarks on this clone: The sequence runs out 3 residues before the end of the CDR3; the remainder is reconstructed from the germline J gene. This specimen includes other DNA sequences encoding the same CDR3. The chain has TRBV10-3 and TRBJ1-1, with D possibly TRBD1 on 6 matching bases. This CDR3 comprises 13 residues. Trimming took 6 bases from V and 2 from J, leaving 10 bases between them. Germline values: CDR1 ENHRY, CDR2 SYGVKD. The part of the CDR3 DNA that was read is TGTGCCATCAGATTACAGGGAAACACTGAA. This gives the protein CAIRLQGNTE. The whole CDR3 is CAIRLQGNTEAFF.

With respect to this clone: The DNA ends 3 residues before the CDR3 does, and the rest of the CDR3 is filled in from the germline J gene. The V call is TRBV20-1, the J call TRBJ1-1; the D gene is possibly TRBD1 (5 bases). Germline CDR1 reads DFQATT; CDR2 reads SNEGSKA (reference sequence). Deletions cut 3 bases from V and 4 bases from J, with 18 bases between. This CDR3 contains 15 residues. The DNA read from the CDR3 is TGCAGTGCTAGGCCCTCGGAGGGGCTGAGCACTGAA. Encoded protein: CSARPSEGLSTE. The full CDR3 protein is CSARPSEGLSTEAFF.

A word on this clone: The CDR3 end falls 3 residues outside the read, so it is completed with the germline J gene. The chain has TRBV2 and TRBJ1-1, with a weak D call TRBD1 (6 bases). Deletions cut 8 bases from V and 6 bases from J, with 13 bases between. CDR3 length equals 12 residues. The germline CDR1 and CDR2 sequences are SNHLY and FYNNEI. The part of the CDR3 DNA that was read is TGTGCCAGCGACCGTGAGGGGGCTGAA. Translating it yields CASDREGAE. The full CDR3 sequence reads CASDREGAEAFF.

As to this clone: The CDR3 goes on 3 residues after the read ends, and that part is filled in from the germline J gene. This rearrangement joins TRBV2 to TRBJ2-2, with a possible D match to TRBD1 (5 bases). From germline, CDR1 is SNHLY and CDR2 FYNNEI. Trimming took off 3 bases at V and 8 bases at J, with 10 bases between the two ends. The CDR3 is made up of 13 amino acids. CDR3 in amino acids: CASSEGQPGELFF. CDR3 DNA (partial): TGTGCCAGCAGTGAGGGGCAACCGGGGGAG.

Turning to this clone: The read stops 3 residues short of the end of the CDR3; the missing end is completed from the germline J gene. The gene calls are TRBV18 and TRBJ1-2; perhaps TRBD1 as D (6 bases). The V gene lost 3 bases and the J gene lost 6 bases, with 8 bases spanning the gap. This CDR3 region has 12 residues. Germline values: CDR1 KGHSH, CDR2 LQKENI. Incomplete CDR3 DNA: TGTGCCAGCTCACCGCAGGGGAATGGC. Amino acid sequence: CASSPQGNG. The entire CDR3 reads CASSPQGNGYTF.

Remarks on this clone: The read ends 3 residues shy of where the CDR3 ends; the end is completed using the germline J gene. V gene TRBV20-1 combines with J gene TRBJ1-1; D gene uncertain. V lost 3 bases to trimming and J lost 3 bases, with 14 bases between them. Germline V gene lookup returns CDR1 DFQATT and CDR2 SNEGSKA (reference sequence). The CDR3 has 14 residues. This CDR3 reads CSASPVLSDTEAFF. Incomplete CDR3 DNA: TGCAGTGCTAGCCCGGTTCTTAGTGACACTGAA.

On this clone itself: Coverage ceases 3 residues before the CDR3 finishes, and the germline J gene fills in the end. The chain links TRBV10-3 to TRBJ1-1, with TRBD1 matching 7 bases. The CDR3 runs to 16 residues. The germline gives CDR1 ENHRY, CDR2 SYGVKD. With V trimmed by 4 bases and J by 2 bases, 10 bases remained unmatched. The CDR3 sequence: CAISGPNRGRNTEAFF. The CDR3 DNA, read in part, is TGTGCCATCAGTGGGCCGAACAGGGGCCGAAACACTGAA.

In regard to this clone: The read ends 3 residues shy of where the CDR3 ends; the end is completed using the germline J gene. The rearrangement uses TRBV30 and TRBJ2-3; D unclear. CDR3 length: 12 amino acids. CDR1 is GTSNPN, CDR2 SVGIG, per germline (reference sequence). Trimming pared 0 bases from V and 6 bases from J, leaving 7 bases between. The CDR3 region is CAWSVSQDTQYF. The sequenced CDR3 bases are TGTGCCTGGAGTGTATCCCAGGATACG. Using reference TRBV30 and TRBJ2-3 for the parts outside the CDR3, the full variable domain is SQTIHQWPATLVQPVGSPLSLECTVEGTSNPNLYWYRQAAGRGLQLLFYSVGIGQISSEVPQNLSASRPQDRQFILSSKKLLLSDSGFYLCAWSVSQDTQYFGPGTRLTVL.